The 14 T cell receptor beta chains below all came from one sample that was sequenced in a study of siplizumab effects on memory and regulatory T cells. Libraries were prepared by immunoSEQ multiplex PCR; TCRdb keeps only in-frame clonotypes and omits some of them. The sample includes approximately 120,000 clones, 90% to 95% of them seen just once. The source material was non-Treg CD4+ T cells sorted from blood. These receptors came from a human donor in good health.

Only one count was recorded for this clone. The V call is TRBV2, the J call TRBJ2-5; TRBD2 agrees at 8 bases. The V segment lost 8 bases and the J segment 5 bases; nucleotides outside the gene matches: 7. The germline CDR1 and CDR2 sequences are SNHLY and FYNNEI. The CDR3 consists of 13 residues. The CDR3 DNA reads TGTGCCAGCGCGGGGGGCGTACGGGAGACCCAGTACTTC. Residues: CASAGGVRETQYF.

V is TRBV11-1 and J is TRBJ2-5; 8 bases are shared with TRBD2. Trimming took 5 bases from V and 5 from J; bases not matched to a gene: 13. Germline CDR1 SGHAT, CDR2 FQDESV (reference sequence). The length of the CDR3 is 16 residues. CDR3 DNA: TGTGCCAGCAGCCGAGCGGGGGCGAGCGTCCGGGAGACCCAGTACTTC. Translated: CASSRAGASVRETQYF.

The genes are TRBV18 and TRBJ1-1; 8 bases match TRBD1. This CDR3 is built from 14 residues. CDR1 and CDR2 (germline): KGHSH, LQKENI. The trim removed 8 bases at V and 0 bases at J, leaving 5 bases unmatched. This CDR3 is CASATGALNTEAFF. The CDR3 DNA follows: TGTGCCAGCGCGACAGGGGCTCTGAACACTGAAGCTTTCTTT.

The chain carries TRBV5-6 and TRBJ2-5; tentative D call: TRBD2 (5 bases). The CDR3 is 14 amino acids. V was shortened by 0 bases and J by 2 bases, with 8 bases between the two germline ends. Per germline, CDR1 SGHDT and CDR2 YYEEEE. The CDR3 here is CASSLGGFQETQYF. CDR3 sequence (DNA): TGTGCCAGCAGCTTGGGAGGGTTTCAAGAGACCCAGTACTTC. The variable domain in full, with the rest retrieved from reference TRBV5-6 and TRBJ2-5, is DAGVTQSPTHLIKTRGQQVTLRCSPKSGHDTVSWYQQALGQGPQFIFQYYEEEERQRGNFPDRFSGHQFPNYSSELNVNALLLGDSALYLCASSLGGFQETQYFGPGTRLLVL.

The chain carries TRBV19 and TRBJ1-2, with D possibly matching TRBD1 (5 bases). CDR3 length equals 12 residues. Trimming removed 6 bases from V and 8 bases from J, with 13 bases in between. CDR1 is LNHDA, CDR2 SQIVND, per germline (reference sequence). CDR3 protein: CASSHTEGGYTF. DNA for the CDR3: TGTGCCAGTAGCCACACAGAGGGGGGCTACACCTTC. Looking up the rest from reference TRBV19 and TRBJ1-2 gives the full variable domain: DGGITQSPKYLFRKEGQNVTLSCEQNLNHDAMYWYRQDPGQGLRLIYYSQIVNDFQKGDIAEGYSVSREKKESFPLTVTSAQKNPTAFYLCASSHTEGGYTFGSGTRLTVV.

The V and J genes are TRBV6-6 and TRBJ1-1; D remains unclear. V gave up 1 base and J gave up 5 bases, with 11 bases separating them. CDR3 length: 14 amino acids. Germline CDR1 reads MNHNY; CDR2 reads SVGAGI (reference sequence). The CDR3: CASSYLVPVTEAFF. DNA for the CDR3: TGTGCCAGCAGTTACTTAGTCCCAGTTACTGAAGCTTTCTTT.

V and J are TRBV28 and TRBJ2-1; D may correspond to TRBD1 or TRBD2 (6 bases each). This CDR3 region has 15 residues. Germline CDR1 is MDHEN and CDR2 is SYDVKM. V dropped 5 bases and J dropped 4 bases, with 15 bases sitting between them. The CDR3 bases are TGTGCCAGCAGTCTGGCGGGACAATCTTACAATGAGCAGTTCTTC. Residues: CASSLAGQSYNEQFF.

This clone was counted once. This chain links TRBV7-9 with TRBJ2-5, with a tentative D call TRBD2 (5 bases). V shed 5 bases and J shed 2 bases, with 9 bases lying between them. This CDR3 spans 13 amino acids. Germline CDR1 is SEHNR and CDR2 is FQNEAQ (reference sequence). The CDR3 loop reads CASSRGQQETQYF. The CDR3 nucleotides are TGTGCCAGCAGCCGGGGTCAACAAGAGACCCAGTACTTC.

This chain links TRBV2 with TRBJ2-2; possible D gene TRBD2, 6 bases. The CDR3 consists of 15 residues. Per the germline V gene, CDR1 is SNHLY and CDR2 is FYNNEI. The V and J ends lost 9 bases and 3 bases respectively, with 17 bases between them. CDR3: CASTAGGSYTGELFF. In nucleotides, the CDR3 is TGTGCCAGTACCGCTGGGGGGTCGTACACCGGGGAGCTGTTTTTT.

V gene TRBV18 combines with J gene TRBJ1-5; no reliable D call. The germline gives CDR1 KGHSH, CDR2 LQKENI. The CDR3 spans 15 residues. V dropped 2 bases and J dropped 7 bases, with 15 bases sitting between them. The chain's CDR3 is CASSPGQVIQQPQHF. The DNA for the CDR3 is TGTGCCAGCTCACCAGGGCAGGTTATCCAACAGCCCCAGCATTTT.

V usage is TRBV13 and J usage is TRBJ2-5; a possible D gene is TRBD2 (6 bases). The germline CDR1 and CDR2 sequences are PRHDT and FYEKMQ (reference sequence). The CDR3 spans 14 residues. Trimming left V 2 bases short and J 2 bases short, with 9 bases between. This CDR3 is CASSLLANQETQYF. The CDR3 DNA reads as TGTGCCAGCAGCTTACTAGCGAATCAAGAGACCCAGTACTTC.

The V call is TRBV6-5, the J call TRBJ2-2; D may be TRBD2 (6 bases). This CDR3 has 13 amino acids. The germline gives CDR1 MNHEY, CDR2 SVGAGI. V was clipped by 11 bases and J by 9 bases, with 19 bases between them. CDR3 bases: TGTGCCGCACAGATGGGCGGGGAGAGGGAGCTGTTTTTT. Translating gives CAAQMGGERELFF.

In its sample, this clone was seen once. This sequence joins TRBV9 and TRBJ2-1, with 10 bases lining up with TRBD2. Germline assignment: CDR1 SGDLS and CDR2 YYNGEE. The CDR3 runs 18 residues. Losses at the gene ends were 3 bases for V and 4 bases for J; bases not matched to a gene: 13. CDR3 sequence: CASSARGIGLAEYNEQFF. The CDR3 DNA reads as TGTGCCAGCAGCGCTAGAGGTATCGGACTAGCGGAGTACAATGAGCAGTTCTTC.

J is TRBJ1-6 and V is TRBV28; no firm D call. This CDR3 contains 16 residues. V was clipped by 4 bases and J by 6 bases, with 16 bases between them. CDR1 MDHEN and CDR2 SYDVKM come from the germline V gene. This CDR3 reads CASSSERAQPNSPLHF. The CDR3 DNA reads TGTGCCAGCAGTTCCGAACGGGCGCAGCCTAATTCACCCCTCCACTTT.